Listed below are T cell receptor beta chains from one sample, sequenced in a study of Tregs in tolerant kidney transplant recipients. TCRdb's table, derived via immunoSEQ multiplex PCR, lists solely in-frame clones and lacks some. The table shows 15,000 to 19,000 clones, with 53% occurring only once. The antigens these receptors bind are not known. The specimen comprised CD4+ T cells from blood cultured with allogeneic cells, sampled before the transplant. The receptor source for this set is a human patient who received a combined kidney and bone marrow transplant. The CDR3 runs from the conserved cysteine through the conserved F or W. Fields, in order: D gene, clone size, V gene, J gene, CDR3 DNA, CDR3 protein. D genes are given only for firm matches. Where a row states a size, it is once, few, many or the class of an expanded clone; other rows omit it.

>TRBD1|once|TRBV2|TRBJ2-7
TGTGCCAGCATTAAAGACAGGGGAGGATACGAGCAGTACTTC
CASIKDRGGYEQYF
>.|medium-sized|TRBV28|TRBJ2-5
TGTGCCAGCAGGGGCAGATCAGGGGAGACCCAGTACTTC
CASRGRSGETQYF
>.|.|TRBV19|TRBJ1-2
TGTGCCAGCACCGACCTGGGTTTCGGGGGCTACACCTTC
CASTDLGFGGYTF
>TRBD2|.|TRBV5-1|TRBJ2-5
TGCGCCAGCAGCTCCTTTGGGGGGGGGAGGTTCCAAGAGACCCAGTACTTC
CASSSFGGGRFQETQYF
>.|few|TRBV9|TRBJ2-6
TGTGCCAGCAGCGTAGTCCCAGGGTTGAGCGTCCTGACTTTC
CASSVVPGLSVLTF
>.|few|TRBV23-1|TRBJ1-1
TGCGCCAGCAGTCAATCGAGGCGGTATGAAGCTTTCTTT
CASSQSRRYEAFF
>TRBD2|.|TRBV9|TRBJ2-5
TGTGCCAGCAGCGCAATGGGGAGGGGAGAGACCCAGTACTTC
CASSAMGRGETQYF
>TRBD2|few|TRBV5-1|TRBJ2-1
TGCGCCAGCAGCTTTACTAGCGGGGCTCGGGGCAATGAGCAGTTCTTC
CASSFTSGARGNEQFF
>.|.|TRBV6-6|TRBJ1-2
TGTGCCAGCAGCCCCATGGTGACGGGCTATGGCTACACCTTC
CASSPMVTGYGYTF
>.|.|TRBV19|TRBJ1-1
TGTGCCAGTAGTATGTCTCGGTTCACTGAAGCTTTCTTT
CASSMSRFTEAFF
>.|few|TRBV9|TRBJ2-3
TGTGCCAGCAGCGGGGTCGGACAGTTCACAGATACGCAGTATTTT
CASSGVGQFTDTQYF
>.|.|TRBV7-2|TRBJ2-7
TGTGCCAGCAGCTTAGTGGGACATCAAACCTACGAGCAGTACTTC
CASSLVGHQTYEQYF
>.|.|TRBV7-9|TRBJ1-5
TGTGCCAGCAGATCCAGTTTCAGCAATCAGCCCCAGCATTTT
CASRSSFSNQPQHF
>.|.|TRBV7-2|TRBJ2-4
TGTGCCAGCAGCTTAGTTACAGGTCTAGCCAAAAACATTCAGTACTTC
CASSLVTGLAKNIQYF
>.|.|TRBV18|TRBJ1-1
TGTGCCAGCTCACCCGAGCGTGGGGGCGCTCGCACTGAAGCTTTCTTT
CASSPERGGARTEAFF
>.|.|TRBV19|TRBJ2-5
TGTGCCACCGCCCGCAGGGCCGAAGAGACCCAGTACTTC
CATARRAEETQYF
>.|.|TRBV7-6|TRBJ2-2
TGTGCCAGCAGCTTATATAGCGGAGACACCGGGGAGCTGTTTTTT
CASSLYSGDTGELFF
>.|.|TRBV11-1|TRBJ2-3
TGTGCCAGCAGCCTTGGTAGGGGAAGTCGAGATACGCAGTATTTT
CASSLGRGSRDTQYF
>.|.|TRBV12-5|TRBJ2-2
TGTGCTAGTGGTCAGGGTTCGAACACCGGGGAGCTGTTTTTT
CASGQGSNTGELFF
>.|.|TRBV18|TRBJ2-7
TGTGCCAGCTCACCACGGCCCACCTACGAGCAGTACTTC
CASSPRPTYEQYF
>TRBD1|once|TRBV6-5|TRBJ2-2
TGTGCCAGCAGACCGGGACAGGCTAACACCGGGGAGCTGTTTTTT
CASRPGQANTGELFF
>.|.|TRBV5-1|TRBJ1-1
TGCGCCAGCAGCTTGAGGGGTCAAACTGAAGCTTTCTTT
CASSLRGQTEAFF
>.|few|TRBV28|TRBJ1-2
TGTGCCAGCAGTTTTGGGGGCAGCCAGCTGTATGGCTACACCTTC
CASSFGGSQLYGYTF
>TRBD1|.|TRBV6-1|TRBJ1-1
TGTGCCAGCAGTGAAGCTGGGACAGGGGAAGCTTTCTTT
CASSEAGTGEAFF